The clone carrying this T cell receptor beta chain was seen a single time. CDR1 and CDR2 from the germline V gene are PRHDT and FYEKMQ (reference sequence). V was shortened by 4 bases and J by 10 bases, with 16 bases between the two germline ends. CDR3 size: 13 residues. This entry comes from a study of cytomegalovirus exposure and HLA in healthy donors. Sequencing was performed with immunoSEQ multiplex PCR; in TCRdb, only in-frame clones are kept and a portion is missing. The sample consists of 110,000 to 150,000 clones, approximately 87% of them appearing once. The chain joins TRBV13 to TRBJ1-1, with D perhaps TRBD1 (6 bases). The TCR sequence derives from a man between 18 and 35 years old in good health and CMV-seronegative. Sequencing was done on a sample of PBMCs. CDR3 protein: CASSSGTPLLAFF. The CDR3 DNA sequence: TGTGCCAGCAGCTCTGGGACACCGCTTTTAGCTTTCTTT.